A selection of T cell receptor beta chains follows, all from one sample in a study of T-cell reconstitution after alpha-beta-depleted transplantation in children. TCRdb passed the PCR reads through MiXCR, listing each CDR3 protein once. The table lists approximately 640,000 distinct CDR3 sequences, approximately 15% of them singletons. The starting material was PBMCs from the stem cell graft donor, obtained from the stem cell graft. The source of these receptors is a human donor who donated a stem cell graft to a child with acute myeloid leukemia. CDR3s include the opening cysteine and the closing phenylalanine or tryptophan. A D gene is named only where the DNA matches it firmly. Clone size is shown for a subset of rows, as once, few, many or a class of expanded clone.

D gene,clone size,J gene,V gene,CDR3 protein,CDR3 DNA
NA,NA,TRBJ2-5,TRBV5-1,CASSLRPAREETQYF,TGCGCCAGCAGCTTACGTCCTGCAAGGGAAGAGACCCAGTACTTC
NA,NA,TRBJ1-5,TRBV4-1,CASSQGEGLGQPQHF,TGCGCCAGCAGCCAAGGTGAAGGGCTTGGTCAGCCCCAGCATTTT
NA,NA,TRBJ1-3,TRBV5-1,CASSLPGGDGNTIYF,TGCGCCAGCAGCTTGCCCGGGGGCGATGGAAACACCATATATTTT
NA,once,TRBJ1-4,TRBV4-1,CASSQDRQNEKLFF,TGCGCCAGCAGCCAAGATCGACAGAATGAAAAACTGTTTTTT
TRBD1,few,TRBJ2-1,TRBV7-4,CASSLGRGIYNEQFF,TGTGCCAGCAGCTTAGGCAGGGGGATCTACAATGAGCAGTTCTTC
NA,NA,TRBJ1-1,TRBV24-1,CATSDPRTNTEAFF,TGTGCCACCAGTGACCCACGGACAAACACTGAAGCTTTCTTT
TRBD2,NA,TRBJ2-3,TRBV7-2,CASSSGLAGGGDTQYF,TGTGCCAGCAGCTCCGGACTAGCGGGGGGGGGAGATACGCAGTATTTT
NA,many,TRBJ2-7,TRBV4-3,CASSQDESSSYEQYF,TGCGCCAGCAGCCAAGATGAGTCTAGCTCCTACGAGCAGTACTTC
NA,many,TRBJ2-5,TRBV1,CTSSQDIAGGLLETQYF,TGCACCAGCAGCCAAGATATAGCGGGGGGGCTCCTAGAGACCCAGTACTTC
NA,few,TRBJ1-2,TRBV20-1,CSASGGASGGYTF,TGCAGTGCTAGTGGAGGGGCCTCGGGTGGCTACACCTTC
NA,NA,TRBJ1-6,TRBV20-1,CSARDSKGQTSRVTLHF,TGCAGTGCTAGAGATTCCAAAGGACAGACATCCCGGGTCACCCTCCACTTT
NA,few,TRBJ2-1,TRBV15,CATRGTGAGYNEQFF,TGTGCCACCAGAGGGACGGGGGCCGGGTACAATGAGCAGTTCTTC
NA,NA,TRBJ1-2,TRBV29-1,CSVEYVGGYTF,TGCAGCGTTGAGTATGTGGGAGGCTACACCTTC
NA,few,TRBJ2-5,TRBV9,CASSAPGGGRRRETQYF,TGTGCCAGCAGCGCGCCAGGGGGGGGGCGCCGGCGAGAGACCCAGTACTTC
NA,many,TRBJ2-3,TRBV20-1,CSARFQGTDTQYF,TGCAGTGCTAGATTCCAGGGCACAGATACGCAGTATTTT
TRBD1,NA,TRBJ1-5,TRBV12-3/TRBV12-4,CASSFGGQGNQPQHF,TGTGCCAGCAGTTTTGGCGGACAGGGGAATCAGCCCCAGCATTTT
NA,few,TRBJ2-2,TRBV28,CASSHTSSNTGELFF,TGTGCCAGCAGCCACACTAGCTCGAACACCGGGGAGCTGTTTTTT
NA,few,TRBJ2-4,TRBV20-1,CSAYPPWGSKNIQYF,TGCAGTGCCTATCCCCCTTGGGGATCCAAAAACATTCAGTACTTC
TRBD1,NA,TRBJ2-1,TRBV4-3,CASSQDPGGGHNEQFF,TGCGCCAGCAGCCAAGATCCAGGGGGCGGCCACAATGAGCAGTTCTTC
NA,NA,TRBJ1-2,TRBV28,CASSFGGARNYGYTF,TGTGCCAGCAGTTTCGGAGGGGCGCGTAACTATGGCTACACCTTC
NA,NA,TRBJ2-1,TRBV4-3,CASSQHKGFNEQFF,TGCGCCAGCAGCCAACATAAGGGGTTTAATGAGCAGTTCTTC
NA,many,TRBJ1-4,TRBV7-2,CASSRRADEKLFF,TGTGCCAGCAGCCGCCGGGCGGATGAAAAACTGTTTTTT
NA,NA,TRBJ2-4,TRBV15,CATSGPRGILAKNIQYF,TGTGCCACCAGCGGACCACGGGGGATACTAGCCAAAAACATTCAGTACTTC
TRBD1,many,TRBJ1-1,TRBV20-1,CSARGQGWTEAFF,TGCAGTGCTAGAGGACAGGGGTGGACTGAAGCTTTCTTT
NA,NA,TRBJ1-5,TRBV2,CASSDPPPNQPQHF,TGTGCCAGCAGTGACCCCCCGCCTAATCAGCCCCAGCATTTT
TRBD1,NA,TRBJ1-5,TRBV28,CASRRDSYYSNQPQHF,TGTGCCAGCAGGAGGGACAGCTACTATAGCAATCAGCCCCAGCATTTT
NA,many,TRBJ1-2,TRBV20-1,CSSLKSGQGRRGGYYGYTF,TGCAGTTCTCTCAAAAGCGGCCAGGGGCGAAGGGGTGGCTACTATGGCTACACCTTC
TRBD1,NA,TRBJ2-5,TRBV5-1,CASRLRGQGAGETQYF,TGCGCCAGCAGACTCCGTGGACAGGGGGCTGGGGAGACCCAGTACTTC
TRBD2,many,TRBJ2-3,TRBV20-1,CSAPTSGVTDTQYF,TGCAGTGCTCCGACTAGCGGGGTCACAGATACGCAGTATTTT
NA,NA,TRBJ2-1,TRBV7-9,CASSPRQTRDYNEQFF,TGTGCCAGCAGCCCAAGACAGACTAGAGACTACAATGAGCAGTTCTTC
NA,many,TRBJ2-7,TRBV5-1,CASSLEGSSYEQYF,TGTGCCAGCAGCTTAGAGGGCAGCTCCTACGAGCAGTACTTC
NA,many,TRBJ2-1,TRBV20-1,CSAEVSSYNEQFF,TGCAGTGCGGAAGTCAGCTCCTACAATGAGCAGTTCTTC
TRBD2,many,TRBJ2-5,TRBV4-2,CASSQEFKRGQETQYF,TGTGCCAGCAGTCAGGAATTCAAGCGGGGTCAAGAGACCCAGTACTTC
NA,many,TRBJ1-3,TRBV20-1,CSAWTRLNTIYF,TGCAGTGCTTGGACCAGGCTAAACACCATATATTTT
NA,many,TRBJ2-1,TRBV7-9,CASSPRNQQGQYNEQFF,TGTGCCAGCAGCCCTCGCAACCAACAGGGACAATACAATGAGCAGTTCTTC
TRBD2,many,TRBJ2-3,TRBV7-2,CASSSGLASTDTQYF,TGTGCCAGCAGCTCAGGACTAGCGAGCACAGATACGCAGTATTTT
NA,NA,TRBJ1-5,TRBV20-1,CSAKTGSQHF,TGCAGTGCTAAAACAGGGTCCCAGCATTTT
NA,few,TRBJ2-3,TRBV7-2,CASSVTPGPDTQYF,TGTGCCAGCAGCGTTACGCCAGGGCCAGATACGCAGTATTTT
TRBD2,many,TRBJ2-1,TRBV7-9,CASSALAGGINEQFF,TGTGCCAGCAGCGCCCTAGCGGGGGGCATCAATGAGCAGTTCTTC
NA,many,TRBJ1-2,TRBV29-1,CSVEDRSYGYTF,TGCAGCGTTGAAGATCGAAGCTATGGCTACACCTTC
NA,many,TRBJ2-1,TRBV5-1,CASSNGVNPPQQFF,TGCGCCAGCAGTAACGGGGTCAACCCACCTCAGCAGTTCTTC
TRBD1,many,TRBJ2-1,TRBV6-5,CASSSGQTPYNEQFF,TGTGCCAGCAGTTCGGGACAGACCCCCTACAATGAGCAGTTCTTC
TRBD2,NA,TRBJ2-1,TRBV5-1,CASSRGLTSVNEQFF,TGCGCCAGCAGCCGGGGGTTGACTAGCGTAAATGAGCAGTTCTTC
NA,NA,TRBJ2-4,TRBV12-3/TRBV12-4,CASSLRRDKGIQYF,TGTGCCAGCAGTTTACGGCGGGATAAGGGGATTCAGTACTTC
NA,few,TRBJ1-1,TRBV24-1,CATSPGGPENTEAFF,TGTGCCACCAGTCCTGGGGGACCTGAGAACACTGAAGCTTTCTTT
TRBD1,many,TRBJ1-2,TRBV20-1,CSARGAPTGGYGYTF,TGCAGTGCTAGAGGAGCCCCTACAGGGGGCTATGGCTACACCTTC
NA,NA,TRBJ2-5,TRBV6-1,CASSEGIGWGETQYF,TGTGCCAGCAGTGAAGGGATCGGTTGGGGAGAGACCCAGTACTTC
NA,many,TRBJ2-5,TRBV7-2,CASSLLGAYETQYF,TGTGCCAGCAGCTTACTAGGCGCCTATGAGACCCAGTACTTC
TRBD1,many,TRBJ2-5,TRBV4-3,CASSQDTTGVRGTQYF,TGCGCCAGCAGCCAAGACACCACAGGGGTGAGGGGGACCCAGTACTTC